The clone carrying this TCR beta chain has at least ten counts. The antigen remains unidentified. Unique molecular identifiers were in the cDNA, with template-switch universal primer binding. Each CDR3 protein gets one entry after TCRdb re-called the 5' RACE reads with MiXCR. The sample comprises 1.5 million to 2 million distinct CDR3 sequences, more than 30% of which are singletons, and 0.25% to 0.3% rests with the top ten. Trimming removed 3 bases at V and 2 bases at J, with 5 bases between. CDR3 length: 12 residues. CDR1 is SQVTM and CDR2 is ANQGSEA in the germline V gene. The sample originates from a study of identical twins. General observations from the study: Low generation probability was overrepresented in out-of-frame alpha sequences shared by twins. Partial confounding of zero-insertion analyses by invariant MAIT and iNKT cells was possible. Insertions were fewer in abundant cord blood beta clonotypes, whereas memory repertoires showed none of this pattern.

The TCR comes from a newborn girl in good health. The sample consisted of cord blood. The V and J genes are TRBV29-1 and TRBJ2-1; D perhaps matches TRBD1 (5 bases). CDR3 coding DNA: TGCAGCGTTGACAGGGCCTACAATGAGCAGTTCTTC. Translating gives CSVDRAYNEQFF.